These 7 T cell receptor beta chains share one sample of origin, sequenced in a study of blood T cell repertoires in COVID-19. Repertoires were generated with immunoSEQ multiplex PCR, while TCRdb's copy carries only in-frame clones and drops some. The table records fewer than 250,000 clones, just over 85% of them present only once. Sequenced: peripheral blood. The origin of the receptors is a man in his fifties with acute or convalescent COVID-19.

This rearrangement joins TRBV5-1 to TRBJ2-2; D not certain. Germline V gives CDR1 SGHRS, CDR2 YFSETQ. There are 14 residues in the CDR3. Trimming cost V 7 bases and J 0 bases, with 10 bases left between them. CDR3 in DNA: TGCGCCAGCGCGGTCAGAACGAACACCGGGGAGCTGTTTTTT. It yields the protein CASAVRTNTGELFF.

The V and J genes are TRBV7-7 and TRBJ2-3; a possible D gene is TRBD1 (5 bases). V was trimmed by 3 bases and J by 4 bases, leaving 8 bases between them. Germline assignment: CDR1 SSHAT and CDR2 FNYEAQ (reference sequence). There are 13 residues in the CDR3. This CDR3 is CASSLGRSDTQYF. CDR3 nucleotide sequence: TGTGCCAGCAGCTTGGGGCGGTCAGATACGCAGTATTTT. The whole variable domain, filled in from reference TRBV7-7 and TRBJ2-3, reads GAGVSQSPRYKVTKRGQDVTLRCDPISSHATLYWYQQALGQGPEFLTYFNYEAQPDKSGLPSDRFSAERPEGSISTLTIQRTEQRDSAMYRCASSLGRSDTQYFGPGTRLTVL.

The rearrangement links TRBV23-1 to TRBJ1-3; no reliable D call. TRBV23-1 is noted as an ORF with a role that remains uncertain. CDR3 length: 14 residues. Trimming stripped 8 bases from V and 0 bases from J, with 11 bases between. The CDR3 DNA reads as TGCGCCAGCGGCCCGTACGTCTCTGGAAACACCATATATTTT. It translates to CASGPYVSGNTIYF.

The V call is TRBV7-6, the J call TRBJ1-5, with TRBD1 identical over 8 bases. The length of the CDR3 is 15 residues. J was trimmed by 4 bases and V by 0 bases; bases with no gene match: 2. The germline CDR1 and CDR2 sequences are SGHVS and FNYEAQ. The CDR3 DNA is TGTGCCAGCAGCTTAGCGGGGACAGGTAATCAGCCCCAGCATTTT. Amino acids: CASSLAGTGNQPQHF.

The chain uses TRBV11-2 and TRBJ2-5, with 8 positions matching TRBD2. J was trimmed by 6 bases and V by 5 bases; bases with no gene match: 11. The CDR3 is 15 amino acids. Germline V gives CDR1 SGHAT, CDR2 FQNNGV. The CDR3 here is CASSHRVAGIQTQYF. In DNA form, the CDR3 reads TGTGCCAGCAGCCACAGGGTAGCGGGGATACAGACCCAGTACTTC.

The V gene is TRBV10-3, the J gene TRBJ1-1; 8 nucleotides match TRBD1. The germline gives CDR1 ENHRY, CDR2 SYGVKD. The V and J ends lost 0 bases and 5 bases, in that order; junction bases with no gene match: 8. This CDR3 region has 16 residues. CDR3 residues: CAISESLGTGRTEAFF. As DNA, the CDR3 is TGTGCCATCAGTGAGTCCCTCGGGACAGGAAGGACTGAAGCTTTCTTT.

The chain links TRBV25-1 to TRBJ1-2, with D tentatively TRBD1 (6 bases). The germline V gene encodes CDR1 MGHDK and CDR2 SYGVNS. The CDR3 totals 13 residues. Trimming stripped 9 bases from V and 9 bases from J, with 20 bases between. This CDR3 is CASSTQGFVSYTF. DNA of the CDR3: TGTGCCAGTAGTACTCAGGGGTTCGTTAGCTACACCTTC.